The 14 T cell receptor beta chains listed next were all sequenced from one sample in a study of T cell clonotyping in hematopoietic cell transplantation. This table comes from immunoSEQ multiplex PCR, and its TCRdb copy is limited to in-frame clones, with some not included. The sample includes around 15,000 clones, about 57% seen only once; the top ten take about 11%. The sample here was PBMCs, taken 30 days after allogeneic stem cell transplant. Source of these receptors: a male patient between 45 and 60 years old who had an allogeneic stem cell transplant from an unrelated donor, so T cells may come from the graft donor. Some clones in this sample may be carry-over from other donors' samples.

This clone has just one count. The CDR3 coding sequence is TGTGCCAGCAGTTCACAGGGGGTAGACACTGAAGCTTTCTTT. Translation: CASSSQGVDTEAFF. The rearrangement joins TRBV2 to TRBJ1-1, with 8 bases aligning to TRBD1. CDR3 length equals 14 residues. Germline V lookup: CDR1 SNHLY, CDR2 FYNNEI. J lost 3 bases, V lost 5 bases, and 5 bases had no gene match. Complete variable domain (other parts from reference TRBV2 and TRBJ1-1): EPEVTQTPSHQVTQMGQEVILRCVPISNHLYFYWYRQILGQKVEFLVSFYNNEISEKSEIFDDQFSVERPDGSNFTLKIRSTKLEDSAMYFCASSSQGVDTEAFFGQGTRLTVV.

This chain uses TRBV5-1 with TRBJ2-7; TRBD1 is a possible D gene (5 bases). Germline CDR1 and CDR2: SGHRS and YFSETQ. This CDR3 has 14 amino acids. V dropped 0 bases and J dropped 2 bases, with 9 bases sitting between them. This CDR3 reads CASSLEGIPYEQYF. CDR3 in DNA: TGCGCCAGCAGCTTGGAGGGGATCCCCTACGAGCAGTACTTC.

This clone has only a few counts. This rearrangement joins TRBV6-1 to TRBJ2-6; unclear D gene. The CDR3 length is 14 residues. The ends were cut back, 3 bases at V and 6 bases at J, with 9 bases in the middle. Germline V gives CDR1 MNHNS, CDR2 SASEGT. The CDR3 nucleotides read TGTGCCAGCAGTGATGGCACAGTGGCCAACGTCCTGACTTTC. This encodes CASSDGTVANVLTF.

The rearrangement links TRBV9 to TRBJ2-5; TRBD2 matches at 7 bases. The J call may be wrong; the DNA end is better matched by TRBJ2-7. Per the germline V gene, CDR1 is SGDLS and CDR2 is YYNGEE. The CDR3 has 14 residues. The CDR3 is CASSVSGGSHEQYF. CDR3 DNA sequence: TGTGCCAGCAGCGTTTCGGGCGGGAGCCACGAGCAGTACTTC.

This rearrangement joins TRBV19 to TRBJ1-1; D remains unclear. The V gene lost 1 base and the J gene lost 2 bases, with 8 bases spanning the gap. The CDR3 runs 14 residues. Germline V CDR1 and CDR2: LNHDA, SQIVND (reference sequence). CDR3 in amino acids: CASSIGETNTEAFF. CDR3 nucleotide sequence: TGTGCCAGTAGTATAGGCGAAACTAACACTGAAGCTTTCTTT. Based on the CDR3 plus reference TRBV19 and TRBJ1-1, the full variable domain is DGGITQSPKYLFRKEGQNVTLSCEQNLNHDAMYWYRQDPGQGLRLIYYSQIVNDFQKGDIAEGYSVSREKKESFPLTVTSAQKNPTAFYLCASSIGETNTEAFFGQGTRLTVV.

The chain couples TRBV30 to TRBJ2-7, with TRBD2 matching 7 bases. Germline V gene lookup returns CDR1 GTSNPN and CDR2 SVGIG (reference sequence). This CDR3 is built from 12 residues. J lost 7 bases, V lost 4 bases, and 7 bases had no gene match. CDR3 in DNA: TGTGCCTGGATGGCCGGGGGGTGGGAGCAGTACTTC. The encoded protein is CAWMAGGWEQYF.

This clone occurred once. The genes are TRBV27 and TRBJ1-2; no clear D gene. The CDR3 contains 14 residues. CDR1 is MNHEY and CDR2 is SMNVEV in the germline V gene (reference sequence). Deletions cut 0 bases from V and 7 bases from J, with 12 bases between. DNA of the CDR3: TGTGCCAGCAGTTTATCGGTGGCGGCGGGTGGCTACACCTTC. This translates into CASSLSVAAGGYTF.

The chain couples TRBV28 to TRBJ2-3, with D perhaps assigned TRBD1 or TRBD2 (6 bases each). The CDR3 length is 16 residues. The V and J ends lost 6 bases and 4 bases respectively, with 20 bases between them. Germline CDR1 and CDR2: MDHEN and SYDVKM. This CDR3 is CASRTLSDSGPDTQYF. Here the CDR3 DNA reads TGTGCCAGCAGGACCCTTTCGGACAGCGGGCCAGATACGCAGTATTTT.

J is TRBJ1-5 and V is TRBV20-1, with D uncertain. V dropped 0 bases and J dropped 11 bases, with 8 bases sitting between them. Germline V gene data show CDR1 as DFQATT and CDR2 as SNEGSKA (reference sequence). There are 11 residues in the CDR3. CDR3 nucleotide sequence: TGCAGTGCTAGAGATTCCACGGCCCAGCATTTT. It specifies CSARDSTAQHF.

This chain joins TRBV27 and TRBJ1-6; D gene unclear. The germline gives CDR1 MNHEY, CDR2 SMNVEV (reference sequence). CDR3 length: 13 amino acids. Trimming left V 10 bases short and J 6 bases short, with 13 bases between. CDR3 bases: TGTGCCACCCGGATGGATTGTAATTCACCCCTCCACTTT. Amino acids: CATRMDCNSPLHF.

V usage is TRBV6-6 and J usage is TRBJ2-1; 7 nucleotides agree with TRBD2. J was trimmed by 0 bases and V by 4 bases; bases with no gene match: 6. Per the germline V gene, CDR1 is MNHNY and CDR2 is SVGAGI (reference sequence). This CDR3 spans 16 amino acids. The CDR3 DNA sequence: TGTGCCAGCAGTTCTAGCGGCTCCTACTCCTACAATGAGCAGTTCTTC. Its protein product is CASSSSGSYSYNEQFF.

J is TRBJ2-2 and V is TRBV7-9; 8 positions match TRBD1. The CDR3 has 16 amino acids. CDR1 is SEHNR, CDR2 FQNEAQ, per germline (reference sequence). With 5 bases clipped from V and 2 bases from J, the junction kept 7 bases outside the gene matches. This CDR3 is CASSPWDRPNTGELFF. As DNA, the CDR3 is TGTGCCAGCAGCCCCTGGGACAGGCCCAACACCGGGGAGCTGTTTTTT.

This clone appeared a few times. V is TRBV7-9 and J is TRBJ2-3; TRBD2 aligns across 8 bases. The germline V gene encodes CDR1 SEHNR and CDR2 FQNEAQ (reference sequence). The CDR3 extends over 16 amino acids. Trimming cost V 4 bases and J 5 bases; bases outside gene matches: 11. The chain's CDR3 is CASSSYSGARGDTQYF. The DNA of the CDR3 is TGTGCCAGCAGCTCCTATAGCGGGGCCAGGGGAGATACGCAGTATTTT.

The chain uses TRBV5-1 and TRBJ2-7, with 11 bases lining up with TRBD2. V shed 1 base, J shed 2 bases, and the junction held 2 bases outside the gene matches. Looked up from germline, CDR1 is SGHRS and CDR2 is YFSETQ. The length of the CDR3 is 15 residues. The CDR3 coding sequence is TGCGCCAGCAGCTTGCGGGGACTAGCGGCCTACGAGCAGTACTTC. It is translated as CASSLRGLAAYEQYF.